Each of the 9 T cell receptor beta chains below was sequenced from the same sample in a study of blood T cell repertoires in COVID-19. Profiling relied on immunoSEQ multiplex PCR, and the TCRdb table lists in-frame clones only, not all of them. The sample has under 100,000 clones, approximately 85% seen once. Input material: peripheral blood. The receptors originated from a woman of 80 years or more with COVID-19, enrolled during active disease.

The chain recombines TRBV5-6 with TRBJ1-1, with 9 bases lining up with TRBD1. Germline loops: CDR1 SGHDT, CDR2 YYEEEE. CDR3 size: 16 residues. The ends lost 2 bases at V and 0 bases at J; junction bases unmatched: 5. The CDR3 loop reads CASSLRQGVMNTEAFF. CDR3 DNA sequence: TGTGCCAGCAGCTTAAGACAGGGGGTTATGAACACTGAAGCTTTCTTT.

This chain uses TRBV27 with TRBJ2-5; 13 bases line up with TRBD2. The V and J ends lost 9 bases and 5 bases, in that order; junction bases with no gene match: 6. There are 14 residues in the CDR3. Per germline, CDR1 MNHEY and CDR2 SMNVEV (reference sequence). CDR3 residues: CASGTSGNFETQYF. In nucleotides, the CDR3 is TGTGCCAGTGGGACTAGCGGGAACTTTGAGACCCAGTACTTC.

The rearrangement uses TRBV5-1 and TRBJ2-1, with TRBD2 matching over 8 bases. The J segment lost 4 bases and the V segment lost 4 bases, leaving 7 bases of the junction unmatched. The CDR3 is 15 residues long. Germline V gene lookup returns CDR1 SGHRS and CDR2 YFSETQ. The CDR3, as DNA: TGCGCCAGCAGCCCAGGACTAGCCCGGTACAATGAGCAGTTCTTC. This gives the protein CASSPGLARYNEQFF.

The chain carries TRBV19 and TRBJ1-4; the D gene is possibly TRBD1 (6 bases). The CDR3 loop spans 13 amino acids. In germline, CDR1 is LNHDA, CDR2 SQIVND (reference sequence). Trimming took off 6 bases at V and 4 bases at J, with 9 bases between the two ends. DNA of the CDR3: TGTGCCAGTAGAAGACAGGTTAATGAAAAACTGTTTTTT. Translating it yields CASRRQVNEKLFF. The full variable domain, completed using reference TRBV19 and TRBJ1-4, is DGGITQSPKYLFRKEGQNVTLSCEQNLNHDAMYWYRQDPGQGLRLIYYSQIVNDFQKGDIAEGYSVSREKKESFPLTVTSAQKNPTAFYLCASRRQVNEKLFFGSGTQLSVL.

The V and J genes are TRBV7-9 and TRBJ1-1; TRBD1 agrees at 12 bases. The CDR3 is 15 amino acids. J gave up 4 bases and V 4 bases, and 4 bases lay outside the gene matches. Germline CDR1 is SEHNR and CDR2 is FQNEAQ (reference sequence). In DNA form, the CDR3 reads TGTGCCAGCAGCTCGGGACAGGGGGCGGGCACTGAAGCTTTCTTT. Protein product: CASSSGQGAGTEAFF.

The chain employs TRBV30 and TRBJ2-3, with 7 nucleotides matching TRBD1. From germline, CDR1 is GTSNPN and CDR2 SVGIG (reference sequence). The CDR3 covers 16 residues. V shed 2 bases and J 3 bases; nucleotides not matched to a gene: 11. CDR3 protein: CAWSKGVTGRTDTQYF. In nucleotides, the CDR3 is TGTGCCTGGAGTAAAGGGGTGACAGGGCGGACAGATACGCAGTATTTT.

The rearrangement links TRBV7-9 to TRBJ2-7; 8 nucleotides line up with TRBD1. Looked up from germline, CDR1 is SEHNR and CDR2 is FQNEAQ (reference sequence). The V segment lost 3 bases and the J segment 4 bases; nucleotides outside the gene matches: 5. The CDR3 spans 14 residues. The CDR3 DNA follows: TGTGCCAGCAGCTTCCCGGACAGGGCTTACGAGCAGTACTTC. This encodes CASSFPDRAYEQYF.

This chain links TRBV19 with TRBJ2-1; possibly TRBD1 for D (6 bases). This CDR3 contains 15 residues. Germline loops: CDR1 LNHDA, CDR2 SQIVND (reference sequence). V dropped 4 bases and J dropped 0 bases, with 10 bases sitting between them. The CDR3 bases are TGTGCCAGTAGTAGTAGGGGGAGCTCCTACAATGAGCAGTTCTTC. Its translation: CASSSRGSSYNEQFF.

The chain carries TRBV7-9 and TRBJ2-1; TRBD2 agrees at 8 bases. The germline CDR1 and CDR2 sequences are SEHNR and FQNEAQ (reference sequence). Trimming cost V 5 bases and J 9 bases; bases outside gene matches: 6. This CDR3 is 13 amino acids long. CDR3 loop: CASSRESGSEQFF. The CDR3 region has the DNA TGTGCCAGCAGCCGTGAGAGCGGGAGTGAGCAGTTCTTC.